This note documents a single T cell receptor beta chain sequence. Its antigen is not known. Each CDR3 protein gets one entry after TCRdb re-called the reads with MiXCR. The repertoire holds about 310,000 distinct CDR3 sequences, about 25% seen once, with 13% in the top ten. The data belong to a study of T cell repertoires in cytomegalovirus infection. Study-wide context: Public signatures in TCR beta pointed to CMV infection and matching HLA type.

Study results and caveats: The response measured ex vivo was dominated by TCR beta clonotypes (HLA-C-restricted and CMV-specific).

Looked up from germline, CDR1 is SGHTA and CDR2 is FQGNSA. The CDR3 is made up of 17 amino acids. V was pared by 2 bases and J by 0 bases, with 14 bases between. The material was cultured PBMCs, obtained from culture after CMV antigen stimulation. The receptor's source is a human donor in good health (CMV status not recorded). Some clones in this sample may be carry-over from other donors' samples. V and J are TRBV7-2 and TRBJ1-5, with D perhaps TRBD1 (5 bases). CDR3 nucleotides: TGTGCCAGCAGCTTATGGGGCAGGGATTATAGCAATCAGCCCCAGCATTTT. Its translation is CASSLWGRDYSNQPQHF.